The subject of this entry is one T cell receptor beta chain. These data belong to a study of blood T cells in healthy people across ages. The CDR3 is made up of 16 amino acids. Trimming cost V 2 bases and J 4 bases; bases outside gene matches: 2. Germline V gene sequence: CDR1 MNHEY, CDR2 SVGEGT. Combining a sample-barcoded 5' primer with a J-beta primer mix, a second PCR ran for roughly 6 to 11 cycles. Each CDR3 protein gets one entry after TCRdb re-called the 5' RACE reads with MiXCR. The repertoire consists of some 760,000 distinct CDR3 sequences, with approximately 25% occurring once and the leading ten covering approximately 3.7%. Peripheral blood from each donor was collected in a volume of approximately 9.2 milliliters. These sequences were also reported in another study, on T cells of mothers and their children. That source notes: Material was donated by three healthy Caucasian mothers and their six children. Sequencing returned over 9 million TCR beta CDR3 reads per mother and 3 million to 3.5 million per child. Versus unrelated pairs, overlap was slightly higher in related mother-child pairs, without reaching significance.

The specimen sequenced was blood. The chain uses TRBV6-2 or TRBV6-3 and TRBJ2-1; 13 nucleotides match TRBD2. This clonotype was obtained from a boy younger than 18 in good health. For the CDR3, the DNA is TGTGCCAGCAGTTACGGGACTAGCGGGGCTTACAATGAGCAGTTCTTC. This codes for CASSYGTSGAYNEQFF.